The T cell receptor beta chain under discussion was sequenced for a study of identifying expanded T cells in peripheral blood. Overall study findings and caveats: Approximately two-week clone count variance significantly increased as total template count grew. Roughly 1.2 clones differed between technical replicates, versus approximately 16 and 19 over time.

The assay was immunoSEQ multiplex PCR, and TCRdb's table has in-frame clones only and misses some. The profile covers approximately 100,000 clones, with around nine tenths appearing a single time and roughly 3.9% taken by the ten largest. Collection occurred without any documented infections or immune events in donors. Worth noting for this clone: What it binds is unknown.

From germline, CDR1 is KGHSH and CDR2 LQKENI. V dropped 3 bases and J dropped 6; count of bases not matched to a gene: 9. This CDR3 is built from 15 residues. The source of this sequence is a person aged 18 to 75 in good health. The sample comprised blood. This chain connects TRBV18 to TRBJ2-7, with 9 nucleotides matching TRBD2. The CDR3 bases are TGTGCCAGCTCACCTACCGGGACTAGCTTCACCGAGCAGTACTTC. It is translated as CASSPTGTSFTEQYF.